These 17 T cell receptor beta chains originate from one sample sequenced in a study of OX40 agonist ivuxolimab in advanced cancers. Here immunoSEQ multiplex PCR was the method, and the copy in TCRdb shows in-frame clones only, minus some. The sample yields about 50,000 clones, 91% seen once. The sample here was CD4+ or CD8+ T cells sorted from blood, taken in a trial of the OX40 agonist ivuxolimab. Source of these receptors: an adult with an advanced solid tumor such as melanoma, head and neck, liver or kidney cancer.

The gene calls are TRBV7-8 and TRBJ1-4, with D unclear. CDR3 length: 16 amino acids. V was cut by 5 bases and J by 0 bases, with 13 bases left in between. Germline loops: CDR1 SGHVS, CDR2 FQNEAQ. CDR3 sequence reads: CASSPDGTATNEKLFF. The CDR3 DNA follows: TGTGCCAGCAGCCCGGACGGTACTGCAACTAATGAAAAACTGTTTTTT.

This sequence joins TRBV27 and TRBJ2-1; a possible D gene is TRBD1 (6 bases). Trimming left V 2 bases short and J 7 bases short, with 9 bases between. The germline gives CDR1 MNHEY, CDR2 SMNVEV (reference sequence). CDR3 length equals 13 residues. As DNA, the CDR3 is TGTGCCAGCAGTTTAGGTACAGGGAATGAGCAGTTCTTC. Amino acids: CASSLGTGNEQFF.

This chain connects TRBV27 to TRBJ2-1; TRBD2 matches at 8 bases. The CDR3 runs 14 residues. V shed 6 bases, J shed 7 bases, and the junction held 8 bases outside the gene matches. The V gene's germline CDR1 is MNHEY and CDR2 SMNVEV (reference sequence). CDR3 sequence: CASSAGGFLNEQFF. The CDR3 nucleotides are TGTGCCAGCAGCGCGGGAGGTTTCTTAAATGAGCAGTTCTTC.

This rearrangement joins TRBV6-5 to TRBJ1-5; D perhaps matches TRBD1 (6 bases). Between the trimmed V and J ends, which lost 4 bases and 2 bases, there was a span of 9 bases. The length of the CDR3 is 14 residues. Germline CDR1 MNHEY, CDR2 SVGAGI. In nucleotides, the CDR3 is TGTGCCAGCAGTTCCGCAGGGGGCAATCAGCCCCAGCATTTT. Translating gives CASSSAGGNQPQHF.

V and J are TRBV9 and TRBJ2-7, with 8 bases aligning to TRBD2. The CDR3 covers 14 residues. V shed 0 bases, J shed 7 bases, and the junction held 6 bases outside the gene matches. CDR1 and CDR2 (germline): SGDLS, YYNGEE. This CDR3 is CASSVGTSLGEQYF. DNA for the CDR3: TGTGCCAGCAGCGTAGGGACTAGCTTGGGTGAGCAGTACTTC.

The CDR3 reads CASSLQGSGETQYF. CDR3 sequence (DNA): TGTGCCAGCAGCCTACAGGGGAGCGGGGAGACCCAGTACTTC. The chain combines TRBV27 with TRBJ2-5; D perhaps matches TRBD1 (7 bases). Germline-derived CDR1 and CDR2 are MNHEY and SMNVEV (reference sequence). Trimming stripped 6 bases from V and 5 bases from J, with 16 bases between. The CDR3 is 14 amino acids.

V and J are TRBV4-1 and TRBJ2-1, with a possible D match to TRBD2 (6 bases). CDR1 MGHRA and CDR2 YSYEKL come from the germline V gene. Trimming shortened V by 1 base and J by 0 bases, and 10 bases separated the two germline ends. The CDR3 extends over 16 amino acids. CDR3 sequence: CASSQVGRDSYNEQFF. For the CDR3, the DNA is TGCGCCAGCAGCCAAGTAGGGCGGGACTCCTACAATGAGCAGTTCTTC.

The chain is built from TRBV27 and TRBJ1-1; TRBD1 might be the D (5 bases). CDR1 is MNHEY, CDR2 SMNVEV, per germline (reference sequence). This CDR3 comprises 13 residues. The V end lost 3 bases, the J end lost 1 base, and 6 bases lay between the germline ends. CDR3 in amino acids: CASSFDRNTEAFF. In DNA, the CDR3 is TGTGCCAGCAGTTTCGACAGGAACACTGAAGCTTTCTTT.

The chain links TRBV10-3 to TRBJ2-1; D gene unclear. Trimming pared 0 bases from V and 0 bases from J, leaving 12 bases between. The CDR3 is 17 residues long. Germline-derived CDR1 and CDR2 are ENHRY and SYGVKD. CDR3 region: CAISESGPASSYNEQFF. CDR3 DNA sequence: TGTGCCATCAGTGAGTCGGGTCCGGCGAGCTCCTACAATGAGCAGTTCTTC.

The chain employs TRBV7-8 and TRBJ1-5; 10 positions match TRBD1. CDR1 and CDR2 (germline): SGHVS, FQNEAQ. This CDR3 is 15 amino acids long. V lost 1 base to trimming and J lost 6 bases; unmatched junction nucleotides: 3. The CDR3 DNA is TGTGCCAGCAGCTTAGTGGGGGACAGGGGTCAGCCCCAGCATTTT. It specifies CASSLVGDRGQPQHF. Variable domain in full (rest from reference TRBV7-8 and TRBJ1-5): GAGVSQSPRYKVAKRGQDVALRCDPISGHVSLFWYQQALGQGPEFLTYFQNEAQLDKSGLPSDRFFAERPEGSVSTLKIQRTQQEDSAVYLCASSLVGDRGQPQHFGDGTRLSIL.

The rearrangement uses TRBV4-3 and TRBJ1-4, with TRBD1 identical over 11 bases. The CDR3 runs 18 residues. Germline V gene lookup returns CDR1 LGHNA and CDR2 YSLEER. V gave up 0 bases and J gave up 3 bases; unmatched junction bases: 6. The CDR3 region has the DNA TGCGCCAGCAGCCAAGATTCGGACAGGGGGCCCGCTAATGAAAAACTGTTTTTT. Protein product: CASSQDSDRGPANEKLFF.

This rearrangement joins TRBV6-5 to TRBJ1-2, with D perhaps matching TRBD1 (6 bases). The CDR3 is made up of 16 amino acids. Germline lookup yields CDR1 MNHEY and CDR2 SVGAGI. The ends were cut back, 0 bases at V and 4 bases at J, with 15 bases in the middle. This CDR3 reads CASSYSYRAMSYGYTF. CDR3 bases: TGTGCCAGCAGTTACTCCTACAGGGCCATGAGCTATGGCTACACCTTC.

The gene calls are TRBV7-3 and TRBJ2-3, with a weak D call TRBD1 (6 bases). The CDR3 contains 18 residues. CDR1 and CDR2 (germline): SGHTA, FQGTGA. Trimming cost V 1 base and J 3 bases, with 20 bases left between them. CDR3 region: CASSLKSDSPVVTDTQYF. The CDR3 DNA reads TGTGCCAGCAGCTTAAAATCGGACAGCCCCGTTGTGACAGATACGCAGTATTTT.

The chain joins TRBV9 to TRBJ2-1, with D maybe TRBD1 (6 bases). Germline lookup yields CDR1 SGDLS and CDR2 YYNGEE. The CDR3 is made up of 15 amino acids. Trimming stripped 4 bases from V and 6 bases from J, with 17 bases between. The CDR3 region is CASSQGHTGSNEQFF. CDR3 coding DNA: TGTGCCAGCAGCCAGGGACACACGGGATCCAATGAGCAGTTCTTC. The full variable domain, rest sourced from reference TRBV9 and TRBJ2-1, is DSGVTQTPKHLITATGQRVTLRCSPRSGDLSVYWYQQSLDQGLQFLIQYYNGEERAKGNILERFSAQQFPDLHSELNLSSLELGDSALYFCASSQGHTGSNEQFFGPGTRLTVL.

The chain combines TRBV7-9 with TRBJ2-1, with TRBD1 matching 10 bases. The CDR3 totals 15 residues. Germline-derived CDR1 and CDR2 are SEHNR and FQNEAQ (reference sequence). After removal of 5 bases from V and 8 bases from J, the junction contained 9 bases not matched to a gene. The CDR3 sequence is CASSQASTGGYEQFF. The CDR3 DNA follows: TGTGCCAGCAGCCAGGCATCGACAGGGGGCTATGAGCAGTTCTTC.

The V and J genes are TRBV11-1 and TRBJ2-3, with D perhaps given as TRBD1 or TRBD2 (5 bases each). From germline, CDR1 is SGHAT and CDR2 FQDESV (reference sequence). The CDR3 loop spans 18 amino acids. With 3 bases removed from V and 2 bases from J, the gap between germline ends came to 21 bases. The CDR3, as DNA: TGTGCCAGCAGCTTCGTCGGGGCAGGTGGCTACTTCACAGATACGCAGTATTTT. This translates into CASSFVGAGGYFTDTQYF.

The J gene is TRBJ2-3, the V gene TRBV5-6; TRBD2 matches at 12 bases. The length of the CDR3 is 16 residues. Germline V gives CDR1 SGHDT, CDR2 YYEEEE. V lost 2 bases, J lost 1 base, and 2 bases stayed unmatched. The CDR3 protein is CASSFRLAGGTDTQYF. DNA for the CDR3: TGTGCCAGCAGCTTTAGACTAGCGGGAGGCACAGATACGCAGTATTTT.